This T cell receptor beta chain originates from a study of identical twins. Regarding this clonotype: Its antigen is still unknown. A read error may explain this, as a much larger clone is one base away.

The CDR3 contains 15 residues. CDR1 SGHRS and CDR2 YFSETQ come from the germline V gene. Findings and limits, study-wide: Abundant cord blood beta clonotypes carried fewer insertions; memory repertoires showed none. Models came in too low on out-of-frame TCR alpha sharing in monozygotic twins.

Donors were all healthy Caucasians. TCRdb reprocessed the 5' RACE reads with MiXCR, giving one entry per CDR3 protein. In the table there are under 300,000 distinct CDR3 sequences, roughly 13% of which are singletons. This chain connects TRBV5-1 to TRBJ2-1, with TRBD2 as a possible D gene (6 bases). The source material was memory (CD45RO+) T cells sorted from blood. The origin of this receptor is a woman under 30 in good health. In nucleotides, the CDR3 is TGCGCCAACAGCGGCGGGGCGCTCCAAACAAATGAGCAGTTCTTC. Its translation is CANSGGALQTNEQFF.